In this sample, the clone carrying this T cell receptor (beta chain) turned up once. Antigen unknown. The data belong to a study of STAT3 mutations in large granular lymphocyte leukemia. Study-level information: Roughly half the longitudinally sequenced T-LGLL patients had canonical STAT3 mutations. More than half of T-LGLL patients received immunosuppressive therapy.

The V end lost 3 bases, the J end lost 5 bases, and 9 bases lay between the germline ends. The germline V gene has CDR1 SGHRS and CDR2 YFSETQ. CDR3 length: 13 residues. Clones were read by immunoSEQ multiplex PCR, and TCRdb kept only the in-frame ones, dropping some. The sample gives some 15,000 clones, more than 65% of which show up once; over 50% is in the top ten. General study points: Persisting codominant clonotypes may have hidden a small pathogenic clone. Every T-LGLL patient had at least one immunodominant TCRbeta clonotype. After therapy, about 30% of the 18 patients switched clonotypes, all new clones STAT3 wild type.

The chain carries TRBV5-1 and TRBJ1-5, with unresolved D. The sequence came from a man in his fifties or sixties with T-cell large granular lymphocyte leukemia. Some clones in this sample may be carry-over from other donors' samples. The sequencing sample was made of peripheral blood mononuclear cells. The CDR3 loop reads CASSYEGDQPQHF. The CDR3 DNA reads TGCGCCAGCAGCTACGAGGGAGATCAGCCCCAGCATTTT.